This TCR beta chain stems from a study of cytomegalovirus exposure and HLA in healthy donors. General study points: There were several of the most significant clusters that appeared linked to common viral pathogens in a later analysis. TCR beta V segments were, for the most part, productive about 87% or about 30% of the time in an earlier analysis.

The PCR contained 60 Vbeta and 13 Jbeta primers. Profiling relied on immunoSEQ multiplex PCR, and the TCRdb table lists in-frame clones only, not all of them. The table shows about 250,000 clones, with roughly 78% occurring only once. This clone is a singleton in its sample. Its antigen is still unknown. This clonotype was sampled from a boy aged 5-17 years in good health and CMV-seronegative. Sequencing used PBMCs.

The CDR3 DNA is TGTGCCTGGATGAGGTACCAAGAGACCCAGTACTTC. Its protein product is CAWMRYQETQYF. The chain links TRBV30 to TRBJ2-5, with D unclear. Trimming took 4 bases from V and 0 from J, leaving 6 bases between them. The germline V gene has CDR1 GTSNPN and CDR2 SVGIG (reference sequence). This CDR3 comprises 12 residues.